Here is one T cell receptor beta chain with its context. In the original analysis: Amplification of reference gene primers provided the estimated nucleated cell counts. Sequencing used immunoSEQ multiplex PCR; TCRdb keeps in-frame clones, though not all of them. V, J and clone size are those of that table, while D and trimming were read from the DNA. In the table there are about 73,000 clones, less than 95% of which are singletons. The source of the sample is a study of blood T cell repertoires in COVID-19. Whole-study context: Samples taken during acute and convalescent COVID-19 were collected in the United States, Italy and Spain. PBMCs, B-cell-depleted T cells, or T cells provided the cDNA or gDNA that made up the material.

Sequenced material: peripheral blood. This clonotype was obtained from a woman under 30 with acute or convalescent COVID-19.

This CDR3 is CASSPPGVLVNEQFF. In nucleotides, the CDR3 is TGTGCCAGCTCACCCCCGGGGGTCTTAGTTAATGAGCAGTTCTTC. The chain combines TRBV18 with TRBJ2-1; the D gene is possibly TRBD2 (6 bases). CDR3 size: 15 residues. The V gene lost 3 bases and the J gene lost 7 bases, with 16 bases spanning the gap. Germline V gene lookup returns CDR1 KGHSH and CDR2 LQKENI.